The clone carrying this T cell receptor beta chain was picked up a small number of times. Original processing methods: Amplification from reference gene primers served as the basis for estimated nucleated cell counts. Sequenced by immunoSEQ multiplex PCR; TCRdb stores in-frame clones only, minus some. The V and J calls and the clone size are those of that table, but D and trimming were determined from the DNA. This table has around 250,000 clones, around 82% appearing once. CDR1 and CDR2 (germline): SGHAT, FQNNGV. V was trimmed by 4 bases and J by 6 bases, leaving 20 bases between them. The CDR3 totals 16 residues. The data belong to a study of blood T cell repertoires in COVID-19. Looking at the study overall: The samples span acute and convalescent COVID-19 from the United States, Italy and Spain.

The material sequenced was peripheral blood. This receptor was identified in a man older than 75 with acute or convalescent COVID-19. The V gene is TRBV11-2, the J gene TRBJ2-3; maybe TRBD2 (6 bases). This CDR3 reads CASSSRAGPPMDTQYF. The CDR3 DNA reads TGTGCCAGCAGCTCCCGAGCGGGTCCTCCCATGGATACGCAGTATTTT.